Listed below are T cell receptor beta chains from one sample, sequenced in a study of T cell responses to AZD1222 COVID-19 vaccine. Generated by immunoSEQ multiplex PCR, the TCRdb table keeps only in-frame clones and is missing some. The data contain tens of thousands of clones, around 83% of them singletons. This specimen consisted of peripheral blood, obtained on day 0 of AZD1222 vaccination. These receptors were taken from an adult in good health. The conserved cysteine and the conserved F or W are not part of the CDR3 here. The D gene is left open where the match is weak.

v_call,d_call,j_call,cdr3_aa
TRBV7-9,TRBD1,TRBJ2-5,ASSFGQVEQETQY
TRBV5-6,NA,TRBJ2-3,ASSPYTTAVTQY
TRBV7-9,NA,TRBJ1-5,ASSLGQDQPQH
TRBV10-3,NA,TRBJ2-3,AISDQGSTDTQY
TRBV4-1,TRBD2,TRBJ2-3,ASSPSGRGTDTQY
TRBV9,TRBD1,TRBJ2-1,ASSVLGQGAAHEQF
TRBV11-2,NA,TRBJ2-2,ASRTITGELF
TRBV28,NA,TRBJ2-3,ASRASTTDTQY
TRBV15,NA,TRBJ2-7,ATSSGYDEQY
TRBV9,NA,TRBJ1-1,ASSVDDPNTEAF
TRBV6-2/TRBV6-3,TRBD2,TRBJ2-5,ASSPQPGLAGLQETQY
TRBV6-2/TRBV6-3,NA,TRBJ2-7,ASSDPGHSYEQY
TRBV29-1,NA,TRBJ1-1,SVEDSARTEAF
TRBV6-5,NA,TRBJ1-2,ASTTALFYGYT
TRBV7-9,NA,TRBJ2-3,ASSSRRQVLTDTQY
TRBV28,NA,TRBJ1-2,ASTTGGRGYGYT
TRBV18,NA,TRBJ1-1,ASSPRRDSNTEAF
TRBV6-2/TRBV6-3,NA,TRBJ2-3,ASSYRGVDTQY
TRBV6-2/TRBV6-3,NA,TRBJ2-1,ASSLTGYNEQF
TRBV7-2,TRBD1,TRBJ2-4,ASSLDRGPAKNIQY
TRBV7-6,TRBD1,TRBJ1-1,ASTLDRGHSEAF
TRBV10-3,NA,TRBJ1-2,ASGGPGDYGYT
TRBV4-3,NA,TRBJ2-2,ASSQDDYTGELF
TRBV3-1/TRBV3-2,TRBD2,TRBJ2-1,ASSQSGRGEQF
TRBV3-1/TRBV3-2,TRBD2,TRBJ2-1,ASSQVSGRGGGEQF
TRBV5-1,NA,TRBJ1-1,ASSLGLTGWTEAF
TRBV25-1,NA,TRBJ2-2,ASSAPPSRGTGELF